This T cell receptor beta chain was identified during a study of T cell responses to AZD1222 COVID-19 vaccine. Overall study: Analyses pooled second doses at about 4 or about 12 weeks.

TCRdb keeps only in-frame clones here, not all; method: immunoSEQ multiplex PCR. This table has tens of thousands of clones, 80% to 90% appearing once. Study-level points and caveats: Donors were mostly white British, more females; clonal diversity possibly underestimated.

Points on this clone: What it binds is not known.

The receptor was derived from an adult in good health. This material consisted of peripheral blood, taken on day 0 of AZD1222 vaccination.

The CDR3: CASSEQGFSGNTIYF. CDR3 in DNA: TGTGCCAGCAGTGAACAGGGATTCTCTGGAAACACCATATATTTT. V gene TRBV2 combines with J gene TRBJ1-3; tentatively, D is TRBD1 (5 bases). The germline V gene has CDR1 SNHLY and CDR2 FYNNEI. Trimming took 2 bases from V and 0 from J, leaving 8 bases between them. There are 15 residues in the CDR3. Combining the CDR3 with reference TRBV2 and TRBJ1-3 gives the whole variable domain EPEVTQTPSHQVTQMGQEVILRCVPISNHLYFYWYRQILGQKVEFLVSFYNNEISEKSEIFDDQFSVERPDGSNFTLKIRSTKLEDSAMYFCASSEQGFSGNTIYFGEGSWLTVV.